The next 27 T cell receptor beta chains were all read from a single sample in a study of blood T cells in healthy people across ages. Combining a sample-barcoded 5' primer with a J-beta primer mix, a second PCR ran for roughly 6 to 12 cycles. TCRdb re-called the 5' RACE reads with MiXCR, one entry per CDR3 protein. The table records 950,000 to 1,200,000 distinct CDR3 sequences, around two fifths of them present only once. Sequences were obtained from blood. Receptors originate from a man younger than 30 in good health.

The chain carries TRBV7-9 and TRBJ1-2, with D possibly TRBD1 on 6 matching bases. The germline V gene has CDR1 SEHNR and CDR2 FQNEAQ (reference sequence). The CDR3 covers 15 residues. Trimming removed 0 bases at V and 2 bases at J, with 10 bases between. CDR3: CASSLALTGNYGYTF. CDR3 coding DNA: TGTGCCAGCAGCTTAGCGCTTACAGGGAACTATGGCTACACCTTC.

The rearrangement uses TRBV30 and TRBJ1-2; no reliable D call. The CDR3 contains 11 residues. CDR1 GTSNPN and CDR2 SVGIG come from the germline V gene (reference sequence). V was trimmed by 0 bases and J by 8 bases, leaving 7 bases between them. CDR3 in amino acids: CAWSVTGGYTF. CDR3 DNA sequence: TGTGCCTGGAGTGTAACTGGGGGCTACACCTTC.

This clonotype was counted once. The V call is TRBV7-2, the J call TRBJ2-4; D uncertain. V was cut by 5 bases and J by 6 bases, with 17 bases left in between. Germline CDR1 SGHTA, CDR2 FQGNSA. This CDR3 comprises 15 residues. CDR3: CASSPVGKKGNIQYF. CDR3 DNA sequence: TGTGCCAGCAGCCCAGTGGGGAAAAAGGGAAACATTCAGTACTTC.

This chain uses TRBV7-9 with TRBJ2-5, with no clear D. Germline V CDR1 and CDR2: SEHNR, FQNEAQ (reference sequence). Trimming pared 8 bases from V and 2 bases from J, leaving 9 bases between. The CDR3 extends over 12 amino acids. The CDR3 region is CASRTVQETQYF. CDR3 coding DNA: TGTGCCAGCCGGACGGTGCAAGAGACCCAGTACTTC.

As to this clonotype: Sequence at one end of the junction differs from germline and may be a read error. This chain links TRBV7-9 with TRBJ1-2, with TRBD1 matching over 9 bases. The CDR3 spans 16 residues. Germline-derived CDR1 and CDR2 are SEHNR and FQNEAQ (reference sequence). DNA for the CDR3: TGTGCCAGCAGCATAGCTTGGGACAGGGAGTTATATGGCTACACCTTC. Its protein is CASSIAWDRELYGYTF.

The genes are TRBV20-1 and TRBJ2-1, with 7 bases identical to TRBD1. The tail of the sequence fits TRBJ2-7 better, so the J call may be wrong. This CDR3 has 13 amino acids. Germline loops: CDR1 DFQATT, CDR2 SNEGSKA (reference sequence). CDR3 amino acids: CSAPRTGYNEQYF. In DNA, the CDR3 is TGCAGTGCCCCGAGGACAGGTTACAATGAGCAGTACTTC.

The chain links TRBV12-3 or TRBV12-4 to TRBJ2-1; TRBD1 is a possible D gene (5 bases). The CDR3 spans 20 residues. Trimming removed 6 bases at V and 6 bases at J, with 33 bases between. In DNA form, the CDR3 reads TGTGCCAGCAGCCAAACAAGAAAAGGGGCTACGATACTCAGAGCCAATGAGCAGTTCTTC. It yields the protein CASSQTRKGATILRANEQFF.

The V gene is TRBV5-4, the J gene TRBJ2-3; no clear D. The CDR3 covers 12 residues. Germline V lookup: CDR1 SGHNT, CDR2 YYREEE (reference sequence). V dropped 3 bases and J dropped 7 bases, with 9 bases sitting between them. CDR3 bases: TGTGCCAGCAGCTCCGACTCAAATACGCAGTATTTT. It translates to CASSSDSNTQYF.

V and J are TRBV24-1 and TRBJ2-1; D remains unclear. Per germline, CDR1 KGHDR and CDR2 SFDVKD. The CDR3 loop spans 15 amino acids. V was trimmed by 4 bases and J by 5 bases, leaving 14 bases between them. The CDR3 nucleotides are TGTGCCACCAGTGAAAAGGACCCGACACACAATGAGCAGTTCTTC. It translates to CATSEKDPTHNEQFF.

This clonotype was found a few times. The rearrangement uses TRBV20-1 and TRBJ1-1, with D possibly TRBD1 on 5 matching bases. The V gene lost 0 bases and the J gene lost 6 bases, with 14 bases spanning the gap. This CDR3 contains 14 residues. Per germline, CDR1 DFQATT and CDR2 SNEGSKA (reference sequence). CDR3 residues: CSARDPAGRAEAFF. The CDR3, as DNA: TGCAGTGCTAGAGATCCGGCAGGGCGCGCTGAAGCTTTCTTT.

V and J are TRBV2 and TRBJ1-2; TRBD1 is a possible D gene (5 bases). This CDR3 contains 13 residues. CDR1 and CDR2 from the germline V gene are SNHLY and FYNNEI. The V gene lost 6 bases and the J gene lost 6 bases, with 14 bases spanning the gap. The DNA for the CDR3 is TGTGCCAGCAGCCCCGAGGGAGGGGATGGCTACACCTTC. Its protein product is CASSPEGGDGYTF.

The CDR3: CASSPRTALYPQHF. In nucleotides, the CDR3 is TGTGCCAGCAGTCCCAGGACAGCCCTTTACCCCCAGCATTTT. The V gene is TRBV28, the J gene TRBJ1-5, with a tentative D call TRBD1 (6 bases). Germline V gene data show CDR1 as MDHEN and CDR2 as SYDVKM. V was cut by 5 bases and J by 10 bases, with 18 bases left in between. The CDR3 runs to 14 residues.

V usage is TRBV20-1 and J usage is TRBJ2-5, with D possibly matching TRBD1 (5 bases). With 2 bases removed from V and 5 bases from J, the gap between germline ends came to 9 bases. The CDR3 sequence is 12 residues long. CDR1 is DFQATT, CDR2 SNEGSKA, per germline (reference sequence). The CDR3 DNA reads TGCAGTGCTAGACAGGGAACGGAGACCCAGTACTTC. This gives the protein CSARQGTETQYF.

Note on this clonotype: A much larger clonotype is one base distant, so this may be a read error. The V and J genes are TRBV4-2 and TRBJ2-5; 8 nucleotides match TRBD1. The DNA end favors TRBJ2-1, so the J call may be wrong. Germline V gene sequence: CDR1 LGHNA, CDR2 YNFKEQ. The CDR3 is made up of 15 amino acids. CDR3 sequence reads: CASSNQDRVQETQFF. The DNA for the CDR3 is TGTGCCAGCAGCAACCAGGACAGGGTCCAAGAGACCCAGTTCTTC.

This clonotype was counted between two and nine times. The gene calls are TRBV2 and TRBJ1-2, with D possibly matching TRBD1 (5 bases). Germline V CDR1 and CDR2: SNHLY, FYNNEI. The CDR3 is 12 residues long. V dropped 6 bases and J dropped 7 bases, with 12 bases sitting between them. The CDR3 sequence: CASRDRVRGYTF. DNA of the CDR3: TGTGCCAGCAGAGACAGAGTCCGTGGCTACACCTTC.

This clonotype was recorded many times. V is TRBV12-3 or TRBV12-4 and J is TRBJ1-2, with D hard to call. Trimming stripped 1 base from V and 4 bases from J, with 7 bases between. This CDR3 comprises 13 residues. CDR3 nucleotides: TGTGCCAGCAGTTTAGGACCGGCCTATGGCTACACCTTC. Amino acids: CASSLGPAYGYTF.

The chain uses TRBV6-5 and TRBJ1-1; tentative D call: TRBD1 (6 bases). This CDR3 comprises 13 residues. The germline V gene encodes CDR1 MNHEY and CDR2 SVGAGI. With 4 bases removed from V and 6 bases from J, the gap between germline ends came to 12 bases. In DNA form, the CDR3 reads TGTGCCAGCAGTTCAGGGGTAAGGGCTGAAGCTTTCTTT. Translated: CASSSGVRAEAFF.

Only one count was recorded for this clonotype. The chain links TRBV2 to TRBJ1-1; no clear D. The CDR3 totals 13 residues. Trimming took 7 bases from V and 0 from J, leaving 9 bases between them. In germline, CDR1 is SNHLY, CDR2 FYNNEI. This CDR3 reads CASTRDVNTEAFF. The CDR3 nucleotides read TGTGCCAGCACCCGAGATGTGAACACTGAAGCTTTCTTT.

This clonotype was seen more than once but under ten times. The chain couples TRBV12-3 or TRBV12-4 to TRBJ1-2; D is undetermined. The CDR3 spans 15 residues. The V gene lost 0 bases and the J gene lost 3 bases, with 11 bases spanning the gap. CDR3 sequence reads: CASSLADPSHYGYTF. DNA for the CDR3: TGTGCCAGCAGTTTAGCGGACCCATCGCACTATGGCTACACCTTC.

The CDR3 protein is CASSGRHFPRTEAFF. In DNA, the CDR3 is TGTGCCAGCAGCGGGCGACATTTCCCGCGGACTGAAGCTTTCTTT. The J gene is TRBJ1-1, the V gene TRBV14; D uncertain. The CDR3 extends over 15 amino acids. The V end lost 5 bases, the J end lost 5 bases, and 18 bases lay between the germline ends. Germline V gives CDR1 SGHDN, CDR2 FVKESK.

J is TRBJ1-2 and V is TRBV27, with TRBD1 identical over 7 bases. CDR3 size: 14 residues. Trimming took 2 bases from V and 4 from J; bases not matched to a gene: 4. From germline, CDR1 is MNHEY and CDR2 SMNVEV (reference sequence). The CDR3 reads CASSLRGQTYGYTF. The CDR3 DNA follows: TGTGCCAGCAGTTTAAGGGGACAGACCTATGGCTACACCTTC.

This clonotype was found a few times. The rearrangement joins TRBV18 to TRBJ1-1, with D maybe TRBD1 (6 bases). V was clipped by 2 bases and J by 0 bases, with 13 bases between them. The V gene's germline CDR1 is KGHSH and CDR2 LQKENI. The CDR3 is 16 amino acids. CDR3 region: CASSPNRDIVNTEAFF. As DNA, the CDR3 is TGTGCCAGCTCACCAAATCGGGACATCGTGAACACTGAAGCTTTCTTT.

In this sample, this clonotype turned up a few times. This sequence joins TRBV4-2 and TRBJ1-4; D gene unclear. The V gene lost 0 bases and the J gene lost 7 bases, with 15 bases spanning the gap. CDR1 is LGHNA and CDR2 is YNFKEQ in the germline V gene. The CDR3 extends over 16 amino acids. The CDR3 nucleotides read TGTGCCAGCAGCCAAGATGGCACCCGGGGTGTTGAAAAACTGTTTTTT. Protein: CASSQDGTRGVEKLFF.

This clonotype appeared a few times. The chain links TRBV7-8 to TRBJ1-2, with TRBD1 as a possible D gene (6 bases). V lost 5 bases to trimming and J lost 8 bases, with 18 bases between them. CDR1 SGHVS and CDR2 FQNEAQ come from the germline V gene. The CDR3 consists of 14 residues. The CDR3 here is CASSPRQDLSGYTF. For the CDR3, the DNA is TGTGCCAGCAGCCCGCGACAGGACCTCTCCGGCTACACCTTC.

This chain joins TRBV29-1 and TRBJ2-1; 8 nucleotides align to TRBD1. J gave up 3 bases and V 4 bases, and 5 bases lay outside the gene matches. This CDR3 spans 14 amino acids. Per the germline V gene, CDR1 is SQVTM and CDR2 is ANQGSEA. Written as DNA, the CDR3 is TGCAGCGTTGCACAGGGGGGTTTCTACAATGAGCAGTTCTTC. This codes for CSVAQGGFYNEQFF.

V gene TRBV7-9 combines with J gene TRBJ1-1; D gene ambiguous. The germline V gene encodes CDR1 SEHNR and CDR2 FQNEAQ (reference sequence). The CDR3 covers 14 residues. The germline V and J ends were trimmed by 1 base and 6 bases, with 12 bases remaining between them. Here the CDR3 reads CASSLVSTVAEAFF. For the CDR3, the DNA is TGTGCCAGCAGCTTAGTTAGTACGGTAGCTGAAGCTTTCTTT.

This clonotype was seen more than once but under ten times. This chain links TRBV6-1 with TRBJ2-7, with 10 bases fitting TRBD1. Germline V gene data show CDR1 as MNHNS and CDR2 as SASEGT. The CDR3 runs 15 residues. The junction had 2 bases not matched to a gene; V was cut back by 0 bases and J by 3 bases. CDR3 sequence reads: CASSEARTGGYEQYF. Written as DNA, the CDR3 is TGTGCCAGCAGTGAAGCTAGGACAGGGGGCTACGAGCAGTACTTC.